This TCR beta chain was sequenced for a study of blood T cell repertoires in COVID-19. Overall study context: Spain, Italy and the United States supplied samples that represented acute and convalescent COVID-19. The analysed material was cDNA or gDNA that came from T cells, B-cell-depleted T cells, or PBMCs.

Germline V lookup: CDR1 SGHRS, CDR2 YFSETQ. The germline V and J ends were trimmed by 2 bases and 3 bases, with 11 bases remaining between them. This CDR3 contains 14 residues. Source study methods: How many nucleated cells were present was estimated from reference gene primer amplification. Here immunoSEQ multiplex PCR was the method, and the copy in TCRdb shows in-frame clones only, minus some. V, J and clone size are taken as reported in that table, and D and trimming were inferred from the DNA itself. The table shows about 200,000 clones, with 75% to 90% occurring only once. The sample taken for sequencing was peripheral blood. The sequence derives from a man in his fifties or sixties with acute or convalescent COVID-19. The gene calls are TRBV5-1 and TRBJ1-1, with D tentatively TRBD1 (5 bases). CDR3 protein: CASSFDVRDTEAFF. CDR3 DNA: TGCGCCAGCAGCTTTGATGTCAGGGACACTGAAGCTTTCTTT.